This paragraph reports one TCR beta chain. This specimen comes from a study of blood T cell repertoires in COVID-19. Study details: The United States, Italy and Spain supplied acute and convalescent COVID-19 samples.

CDR1 and CDR2 from the germline V gene are SGHTA and FQGNSA. Trimming stripped 5 bases from V and 6 bases from J, with 13 bases between. CDR3 length equals 14 residues. In the original analysis: Researchers report that nucleated cell counts were estimated from reference gene primer amplification. Assay used: immunoSEQ multiplex PCR; TCRdb lists only in-frame clones, some missing. That table is the source of V, J and clone size, and D and trimming were worked out from the DNA. In the table there are over 130,000 clones, approximately 88% of which are singletons. The gene calls are TRBV7-2 and TRBJ2-2; D is possibly TRBD1 (6 bases). Sequencing was performed on peripheral blood. The TCR comes from a man aged 65-85 years with acute or convalescent COVID-19. CDR3 residues: CASSGRGYAGELFF. CDR3 bases: TGTGCCAGCAGCGGCAGGGGTTACGCCGGGGAGCTGTTTTTT.